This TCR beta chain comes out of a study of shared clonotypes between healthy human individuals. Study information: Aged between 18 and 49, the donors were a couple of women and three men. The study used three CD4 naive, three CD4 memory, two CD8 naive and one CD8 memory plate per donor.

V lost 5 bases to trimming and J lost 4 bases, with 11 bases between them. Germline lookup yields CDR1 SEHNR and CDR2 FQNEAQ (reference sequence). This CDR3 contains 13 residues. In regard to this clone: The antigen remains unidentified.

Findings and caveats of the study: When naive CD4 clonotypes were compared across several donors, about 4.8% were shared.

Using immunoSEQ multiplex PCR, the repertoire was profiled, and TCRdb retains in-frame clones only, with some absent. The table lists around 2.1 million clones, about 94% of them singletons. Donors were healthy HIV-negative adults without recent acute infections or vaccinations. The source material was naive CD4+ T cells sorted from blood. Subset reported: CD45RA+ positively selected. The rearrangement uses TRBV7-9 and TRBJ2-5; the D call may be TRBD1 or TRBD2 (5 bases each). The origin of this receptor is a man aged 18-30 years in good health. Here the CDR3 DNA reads TGTGCCAGCAGCCCTGGTGGGGGAGAGACCCAGTACTTC. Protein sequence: CASSPGGGETQYF.